A selection of T cell receptor beta chains follows, all from one sample in a study of shared clonotypes between healthy human individuals. The assay was immunoSEQ multiplex PCR, and TCRdb's table has in-frame clones only and misses some. Among around 2,000,000 clones, over 85% were seen once, and the ten largest hold more than 0.95%. Sequencing was performed on naive CD8+ T cells sorted from blood. The receptors originated from a man aged 18 to 30 in good health. The CDR3 runs from the conserved cysteine through the conserved F or W. A D gene is named only where the DNA matches it firmly. Some rows mark clone size as missing; the rest say once, few, many or name a class of expanded clone.

j_call | clone_size | v_call | d_call | cdr3_aa | cdr3_nt
TRBJ2-7 | - | TRBV19 | - | CASSSDISYEQYF | TGTGCCAGTAGTTCGGATATTTCCTACGAGCAGTACTTC
TRBJ1-1 | once | TRBV4-3 | - | CASSQGGNTEAFF | TGCGCCAGCAGCCAAGGGGGGAACACTGAAGCTTTCTTT
TRBJ2-3 | - | TRBV5-1 | - | CASSMGGWNTQYF | TGCGCCAGCAGCATGGGCGGGTGGAATACGCAGTATTTT
TRBJ2-3 | once | TRBV4-3 | - | CASSQDIGTRTDTQYF | TGCGCCAGCAGCCAAGATATCGGGACGAGGACAGATACGCAGTATTTT
TRBJ2-7 | - | TRBV27 | - | CASSGAGYEQYF | TGTGCCAGCAGCGGCGCGGGGTACGAGCAGTACTTC
TRBJ1-5 | - | TRBV10-3 | - | CAIGESETSNQPQHF | TGTGCCATCGGGGAAAGCGAGACCAGCAATCAGCCCCAGCATTTT
TRBJ2-3 | - | TRBV7-9 | - | CASSGHRPPGTQTDTQYF | TGTGCCAGCAGCGGACACCGGCCGCCCGGGACCCAGACAGATACGCAGTATTTT
TRBJ2-2 | - | TRBV11-3 | - | CASRSPIGELFF | TGTGCCAGCAGGTCTCCGATTGGGGAGCTGTTTTTT
TRBJ2-1 | - | TRBV6-5 | - | CASSYSALHNEQFF | TGTGCCAGCAGTTACTCGGCCCTCCACAATGAGCAGTTCTTC
TRBJ2-7 | - | TRBV6-5 | - | CASSWGDSSYEQYF | TGTGCCAGCAGTTGGGGGGACTCTTCCTACGAGCAGTACTTC
TRBJ1-4 | - | TRBV5-4 | - | CASRGPNSGELFF | TGTGCCAGCCGGGGACCGAATTCGGGGGAACTGTTTTTT
TRBJ2-7 | once | TRBV13 | - | CASSADPTYEQYF | TGTGCCAGCAGCGCGGACCCGACCTACGAGCAGTACTTC
TRBJ1-1 | once | TRBV11-2 | - | CASSLGTEAFF | TGTGCCAGCAGCTTGGGAACTGAAGCTTTCTTT
TRBJ1-2 | - | TRBV11-2 | - | CASNPPGTHYGYTF | TGTGCCAGCAACCCCCCCGGGACGCACTATGGCTACACCTTC
TRBJ2-7 | - | TRBV6-1 | - | CASSESDRAVFSYEQYF | TGTGCCAGCAGTGAAAGTGATCGGGCAGTCTTCTCCTACGAGCAGTACTTC
TRBJ2-7 | - | TRBV12-5 | - | CASGLNRDNEQYF | TGTGCTAGTGGTCTCAACAGGGATAACGAGCAGTACTTC
TRBJ1-2 | - | TRBV29-1 | - | CSDPPPQDKNYGYTF | TGCAGCGACCCCCCGCCACAGGACAAAAACTATGGCTACACCTTC
TRBJ2-7 | - | TRBV7-9 | - | CASSPAVGGNPYEQYF | TGTGCCAGCAGCCCTGCCGTGGGGGGAAATCCCTACGAGCAGTACTTC
TRBJ2-3 | - | TRBV5-6 | TRBD1 | CASSTGQGTDTQYF | TGTGCCAGCAGCACTGGACAGGGCACAGATACGCAGTATTTT
TRBJ2-2 | - | TRBV11-2 | TRBD1 | CASSDPGQGEGPTGELFF | TGTGCCAGCAGCGATCCGGGACAGGGTGAGGGTCCCACCGGGGAGCTGTTTTTT
TRBJ1-6 | - | TRBV11-3 | - | CASSLFPAEGTSPLHF | TGTGCCAGCAGCTTATTCCCCGCGGAGGGGACTTCACCCCTCCACTTT
TRBJ2-5 | - | TRBV27 | TRBD2 | CASSLGLAGSSGTQYF | TGTGCCAGCAGTTTAGGTCTAGCGGGGTCGAGCGGGACCCAGTACTTC
TRBJ1-2 | - | TRBV14 | TRBD1 | CASSQVDREDGYTF | TGTGCCAGCAGCCAGGTCGACAGGGAGGATGGCTACACCTTC
TRBJ1-1 | - | TRBV10-3 | - | CAISDPGRLSTEAFF | TGTGCCATCAGTGACCCGGGACGACTGAGCACTGAAGCTTTCTTT
TRBJ1-4 | - | TRBV25-1 | TRBD1 | CASSDWGTATNEKLFF | TGTGCCAGCAGTGATTGGGGGACAGCAACTAATGAAAAACTGTTTTTT
TRBJ2-1 | - | TRBV7-8 | - | CASRLTGYNEQFF | TGTGCCAGCAGACTCACAGGGTACAATGAGCAGTTCTTC
TRBJ1-2 | - | TRBV30 | - | CAWSAFGNYGYTF | TGTGCCTGGAGTGCCTTCGGTAACTATGGCTACACCTTC
TRBJ2-3 | - | TRBV19 | - | CATTGGALPQYF | TGTGCCACCACCGGAGGGGCTTTACCCCAGTATTTT
TRBJ2-7 | once | TRBV13 | TRBD2 | CASSLGGTLIAGGNYEQYF | TGTGCCAGCAGCTTAGGCGGTACCCTGATAGCGGGAGGGAACTACGAGCAGTACTTC
TRBJ1-6 | - | TRBV30 | - | CAWSDNQPLHF | TGTGCCTGGAGTGATAATCAACCCCTCCACTTT
TRBJ1-2 | - | TRBV6-5 | - | CASRDLVYGYTF | TGTGCCAGCAGAGACCTCGTCTATGGCTACACCTTC
TRBJ2-1 | once | TRBV7-9 | - | CASSLVAGKSHNEQFF | TGTGCCAGCAGCTTAGTGGCCGGGAAGTCTCACAATGAGCAGTTCTTC
TRBJ2-1 | - | TRBV10-3 | - | CAISATGPYNEQFF | TGTGCCATCAGTGCTACAGGGCCCTACAATGAGCAGTTCTTC
TRBJ2-5 | - | TRBV7-9 | - | CASSSSGRLQETQYF | TGTGCCAGCAGCTCAAGCGGTCGGCTCCAAGAGACCCAGTACTTC
TRBJ2-5 | - | TRBV12-5 | - | CASGLVQGYPGGQETQYF | TGTGCTAGTGGTTTGGTTCAGGGTTATCCCGGCGGGCAAGAGACCCAGTACTTC
TRBJ2-3 | - | TRBV19 | - | CASSSGSTDTQYF | TGTGCCAGTAGTAGCGGGAGCACAGATACGCAGTATTTT
TRBJ1-4 | - | TRBV5-8 | - | CASSLGREDEKLFF | TGTGCCAGCAGCTTGGGGAGGGAAGATGAAAAACTGTTTTTT
TRBJ1-1 | - | TRBV2 | - | CASSGPWGAWDTEAFF | TGTGCCAGCAGTGGCCCATGGGGGGCTTGGGACACTGAAGCTTTCTTT
TRBJ2-3 | - | TRBV7-8 | TRBD2 | CASSPRGLAGGPMGTDTQYF | TGTGCCAGCAGCCCGAGGGGACTAGCGGGAGGGCCAATGGGCACAGATACGCAGTATTTT
TRBJ2-7 | - | TRBV4-3 | TRBD2 | CASSQGGGPYEQYF | TGCGCCAGCAGCCAAGGCGGGGGTCCCTACGAGCAGTACTTC
TRBJ1-3 | - | TRBV13 | - | CASSLGVSGNTIYF | TGTGCCAGCAGCTTGGGGGTCTCTGGAAACACCATATATTTT